These T cell receptor beta chains were read from a single sample in a study of Tregs in tolerant kidney transplant recipients. TCRdb keeps only in-frame clones here, not all; method: immunoSEQ multiplex PCR. Of 85,000 to 95,000 clones detected, 90% to 95% appear once; the ten largest clones hold 4.5% to 5%. Sequencing used CD8+ T cells from blood. Receptors were obtained from a human donor in good health. Both conserved end residues are part of each CDR3. The D gene is left open where the match is weak. Not every row has a clone size; where given, it reads once, few, many or a size class.

- TRBJ1-6 - TRBV7-9 TGTGCCAGCAGCCGAGCAGTTAAGGGGTATAATTCACCCCTCCACTTT CASSRAVKGYNSPLHF
- TRBJ2-3 TRBD2 TRBV7-9 TGTGCCAGCAACCCTCACGGGTCTAGCGGGATCACAGATACGCAGTATTTT CASNPHGSSGITDTQYF
- TRBJ2-6 - TRBV28 TGTGCCAGCAGGGCGGGACTCGTCTACTCTGGGGCCAACGTCCTGACTTTC CASRAGLVYSGANVLTF
- TRBJ1-5 - TRBV4-1 TGCGCCAGCAGCCAAGAGGAGGTAGTAGGCAATCAGCCCCAGCATTTT CASSQEEVVGNQPQHF
once TRBJ2-3 TRBD2 TRBV27 TGTGCCAGCAGTTTAGGGGCTAGCGGCAGCACAGATACGCAGTATTTT CASSLGASGSTDTQYF
- TRBJ2-2 - TRBV6-1 TGTGCCAGCAGTGACGGGAACACCGGGGAGCTGTTTTTT CASSDGNTGELFF
- TRBJ2-2 TRBD2 TRBV7-9 TGTGCCAGCAGCTTAGAACTAGCGGGAGAAGCCGGGGAGCTGTTTTTT CASSLELAGEAGELFF
- TRBJ2-7 - TRBV10-2 TGCGCCAGCAGCGAGGGGTCGTACGAGCAGTACTTC CASSEGSYEQYF
once TRBJ2-7 - TRBV5-4 TGTGCCAGCAGCTTTGGCGGGCCGATGTACGAGCAGTACTTC CASSFGGPMYEQYF
- TRBJ1-5 TRBD1 TRBV30 TGTGCCTGGAGGACAGGGTTTGGGAGTCAGCCCCAGCATTTT CAWRTGFGSQPQHF
- TRBJ2-3 - TRBV7-9 TGTGCCAGCAGCTTAGAATCCGTCACGGATACGCAGTATTTT CASSLESVTDTQYF
- TRBJ1-5 - TRBV5-1 TGCGCCAGCAGCCTACAGGTTAGCAATCAGCCCCAGCATTTT CASSLQVSNQPQHF
- TRBJ1-1 - TRBV2 TGTGCCAGCAGTGTGGTGAACTTTATGAACACTGAAGCTTTCTTT CASSVVNFMNTEAFF
- TRBJ2-2 TRBD1 TRBV6-5 TGTGCCAGCAGTTACGGGACAGGGGAGCCCGGGGAGCTGTTTTTT CASSYGTGEPGELFF
- TRBJ1-2 - TRBV10-1 TGCGCCAGCAGCCTACCGGGAGGTAACTATGGCTACACCTTC CASSLPGGNYGYTF
- TRBJ2-2 TRBD2 TRBV7-6 TGTGCCAGCAGCCGAAGCGGGGGTCATACCGGGGAGCTGTTTTTT CASSRSGGHTGELFF
- TRBJ1-2 TRBD1 TRBV25-1 TGTGCCAGCAGCCTCGGGACAGGGGTTGGCTACACCTTC CASSLGTGVGYTF
- TRBJ2-3 TRBD2 TRBV7-3 TGTGCCAGCAGCCGGACTAGCGAGGCAGATACGCAGTATTTT CASSRTSEADTQYF
- TRBJ1-1 - TRBV6-5 TGTGCCAGCAGTTGGACAGTTTTTAACACTGAAGCTTTCTTT CASSWTVFNTEAFF
- TRBJ2-7 - TRBV27 TGTGCCAGCAGTTTTACCGGGGAGTCCTACGAGCAGTACTTC CASSFTGESYEQYF
- TRBJ2-7 TRBD2 TRBV4-2 TGTGCCAGCAGCCAAGATAGAGGTGATAGCGGGAACTACGAGCAGTACTTC CASSQDRGDSGNYEQYF
- TRBJ1-1 - TRBV5-1 TGCGCCAGCAGCTTGGCTGAATATATGAACACTGAAGCTTTCTTT CASSLAEYMNTEAFF